This TCR beta chain was documented in a study of T cell changes during pregnancy in multiple sclerosis (dated by TCRdb to 2018 to 2020). Notes on the research overall: In women with multiple sclerosis, the researchers looked at how the T cell repertoire shifted as pregnancy progressed.

Clipping removes 6 bases from V and 5 bases from J, with 11 as the unmatched junction base count. The CDR3 covers 16 residues, taking in both the cysteine and the phenylalanine. This entry keeps only the CDR3 DNA: 48 bases, framed from base 1. As encoded in the germline V gene, CDR1 is MDHEN while CDR2 is SYDVKM. With regard to this clone: Its recognized antigen is unknown. Per-base qualities were not stored, and no clone one base away is much larger.

The method behind the library was the immunoSEQ multiplex PCR assay. TCRdb retrieved this table from immuneACCESS and kept in-frame rearrangements only. Not all clones are present; in checked studies, unresolved V genes account for under half, and no reason is known for the remainder. This sample is represented by some 68,000 clones; about 90% of them were singletons. The ten most abundant clones make up more than 1.1% of the sample. The TCR originated in a female donor in good health, enrolled as a control in a pregnancy study. Rearrangement joined TRBV28 to TRBJ2-1, with 9 middle bases fitting TRBD2. Sequencing used peripheral blood, obtained in the second trimester of pregnancy. The CDR3 sequence is CASSPRGAGGNNEQFF. Read as DNA, the sequence is TGTGCCAGCAGCCCCCGAGGGGCGGGGGGGAACAATGAGCAGTTCTTC. With all but the CDR3 taken from the reference TRBV28 and TRBJ2-1 genes, the full variable domain is: DVKVTQSSRYLVKRTGEKVFLECVQDMDHENMFWYRQDPGLGLRLIYFSYDVKMKEKGDIPEGYSVSREKKERFSLILESASTNQTSMYLCASSPRGAGGNNEQFFGPGTRLTVL.